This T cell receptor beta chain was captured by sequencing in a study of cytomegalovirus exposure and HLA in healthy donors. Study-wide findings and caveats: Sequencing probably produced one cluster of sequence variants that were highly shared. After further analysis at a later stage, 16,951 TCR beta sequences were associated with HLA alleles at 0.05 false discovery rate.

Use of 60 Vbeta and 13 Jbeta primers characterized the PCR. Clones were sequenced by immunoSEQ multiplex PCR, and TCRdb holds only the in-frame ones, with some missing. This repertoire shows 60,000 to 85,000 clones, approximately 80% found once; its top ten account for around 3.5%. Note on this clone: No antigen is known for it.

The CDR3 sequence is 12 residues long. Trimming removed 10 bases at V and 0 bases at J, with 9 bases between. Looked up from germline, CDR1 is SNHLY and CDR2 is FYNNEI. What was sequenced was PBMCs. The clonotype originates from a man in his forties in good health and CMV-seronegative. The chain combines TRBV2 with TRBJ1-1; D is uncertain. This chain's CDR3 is CATITVNTEAFF. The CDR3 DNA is TGTGCCACAATCACAGTGAACACTGAAGCTTTCTTT.